These 25 T cell receptor beta chains share one sample of origin, sequenced in a study of blood T cell repertoires in COVID-19. Profiling relied on immunoSEQ multiplex PCR, and the TCRdb table lists in-frame clones only, not all of them. The sample carries approximately 110,000 clones, 85% to 90% recorded once. Sequencing used peripheral blood. These receptors all come from a woman between 50 and 59 years old with acute or convalescent COVID-19.

The sample holds one count of this clone. Different DNA sequences within this sample yield the same CDR3. This chain uses TRBV5-1 with TRBJ1-2, with a weak D call TRBD1 (5 bases). CDR3 length equals 13 residues. The V gene's germline CDR1 is SGHRS and CDR2 YFSETQ. Trimming left V 2 bases short and J 0 bases short, with 5 bases between. Written as DNA, the CDR3 is TGCGCCAGCAGCTTAGGGGCTAACTATGGCTACACCTTC. Its protein is CASSLGANYGYTF.

This chain uses TRBV6-1 with TRBJ1-6; D ambiguous. Germline V CDR1 and CDR2: MNHNS, SASEGT. V was clipped by 0 bases and J by 7 bases, with 10 bases between them. The CDR3 sequence is 15 residues long. CDR3 nucleotide sequence: TGTGCCAGCAGTGAAGCTCGACCCGGGAATTCACCCCTCCACTTT. Translating it yields CASSEARPGNSPLHF.

The chain couples TRBV3-1 (or the pseudogene TRBV3-2) to TRBJ2-2; D uncertain. The CDR3 runs 12 residues. Deletions cut 5 bases from V and 7 bases from J, with 8 bases between. Germline CDR1 and CDR2: LGHDT and YNNKEL (reference sequence). CDR3 in DNA: TGTGCCAGCAGCTCAGGCATCGGGGAGCTGTTTTTT. Its translation is CASSSGIGELFF.

This chain uses TRBV5-1 with TRBJ2-7, with D unclear. Germline-derived CDR1 and CDR2 are SGHRS and YFSETQ. The CDR3 runs 14 residues. The V end was cut by 2 bases, the J end by 7 bases, with 16 bases between. The CDR3 spells CASSFQSPSSEQYF. The CDR3 DNA reads as TGCGCCAGCAGCTTCCAATCCCCCTCTAGTGAGCAGTACTTC.

The rearrangement uses TRBV4-1 and TRBJ2-7, with 8 bases identical to TRBD2. CDR1 MGHRA and CDR2 YSYEKL come from the germline V gene. Losses at the gene ends were 3 bases for V and 4 bases for J; bases not matched to a gene: 8. The CDR3 loop spans 15 amino acids. CDR3 nucleotides: TGCGCCAGCAGCCACTTACTAGCGGTCGATTACGAGCAGTACTTC. Protein: CASSHLLAVDYEQYF.

The chain recombines TRBV12-3 or TRBV12-4 with TRBJ2-5; tentative D call: TRBD1 (5 bases). With 6 bases removed from V and 2 bases from J, the gap between germline ends came to 10 bases. The CDR3 loop spans 13 amino acids. CDR3 nucleotide sequence: TGTGCCAGCAGGACTCAGGGACAAGAGACCCAGTACTTC. Its protein product is CASRTQGQETQYF.

The chain recombines TRBV11-2 with TRBJ2-1; 7 bases are a match to TRBD2. Losses at the gene ends were 7 bases for V and 2 bases for J; bases not matched to a gene: 14. Germline V gene data show CDR1 as SGHAT and CDR2 as FQNNGV. This CDR3 has 17 residues. CDR3 nucleotides: TGTGCCAGCACCTTGGCCCAGCGGGGTTCTCCCTACAATGAGCAGTTCTTC. It is translated as CASTLAQRGSPYNEQFF.

The genes are TRBV5-1 and TRBJ1-3; 7 bases align to TRBD1. Germline trimming cut 5 bases from V and 2 bases from J; bases unmatched to any gene: 4. The length of the CDR3 is 14 residues. From germline, CDR1 is SGHRS and CDR2 YFSETQ. DNA of the CDR3: TGCGCCAGCAGACAGACAGGGACTGGAAACACCATATATTTT. Amino acids: CASRQTGTGNTIYF.

This clone was found once. The chain is built from TRBV14 and TRBJ2-2, with a tentative D call TRBD2 (5 bases). Between the trimmed V and J ends, which lost 5 bases and 7 bases, there was a span of 8 bases. The CDR3 extends over 12 amino acids. CDR1 SGHDN and CDR2 FVKESK come from the germline V gene. DNA of the CDR3: TGTGCCAGCAGCACTAGGGTCGGGGAGCTGTTTTTT. This encodes CASSTRVGELFF.

This chain links TRBV7-2 with TRBJ1-6; no clear D. CDR1 and CDR2 from the germline V gene are SGHTA and FQGNSA. V was pared by 2 bases and J by 5 bases, with 13 bases between. The CDR3 contains 16 residues. The CDR3 reads CASSLSAVTNNSPLHF. CDR3 DNA: TGTGCCAGCAGCTTATCGGCGGTAACCAATAATTCACCCCTCCACTTT.

V gene TRBV19 combines with J gene TRBJ2-4; 7 nucleotides agree with TRBD2. From germline, CDR1 is LNHDA and CDR2 SQIVND (reference sequence). The CDR3 length is 14 residues. The junction had 2 bases not matched to a gene; V was cut back by 3 bases and J by 3 bases. The chain's CDR3 is CASSMGEGKNIQYF. The CDR3 DNA reads TGTGCCAGTAGTATGGGGGAGGGCAAAAACATTCAGTACTTC.

This sequence joins TRBV2 and TRBJ2-2; 9 bases are a match to TRBD1. This CDR3 spans 16 amino acids. CDR1 SNHLY and CDR2 FYNNEI come from the germline V gene. V trimming: 5 bases; J trimming: 1 base; junction bases outside the gene matches: 5. The CDR3 reads CASSFLGQGNTGELFF. CDR3 nucleotide sequence: TGTGCCAGCAGTTTCTTGGGACAGGGGAACACCGGGGAGCTGTTTTTT.

The chain links TRBV30 to TRBJ1-5; no definite D call. V shed 3 bases and J shed 5 bases, with 20 bases lying between them. There are 16 residues in the CDR3. Germline V gene lookup returns CDR1 GTSNPN and CDR2 SVGIG (reference sequence). The CDR3 protein is CAWSPPPWAGYQPQHF. CDR3 bases: TGTGCCTGGAGCCCCCCGCCTTGGGCAGGATATCAGCCCCAGCATTTT. Variable domain in full (rest from reference TRBV30 and TRBJ1-5): SQTIHQWPATLVQPVGSPLSLECTVEGTSNPNLYWYRQAAGRGLQLLFYSVGIGQISSEVPQNLSASRPQDRQFILSSKKLLLSDSGFYLCAWSPPPWAGYQPQHFGDGTRLSIL.

The rearrangement uses TRBV7-6 and TRBJ2-6; D is ambiguous. The germline gives CDR1 SGHVS, CDR2 FNYEAQ. V was trimmed by 4 bases and J by 2 bases, leaving 9 bases between them. The CDR3 spans 15 residues. CDR3 amino acids: CASSSLFTGANVLTF. CDR3 in DNA: TGTGCCAGCAGCTCCCTATTCACTGGGGCCAACGTCCTGACTTTC.

The J gene is TRBJ1-1, the V gene TRBV2; no clear D gene. This CDR3 has 11 residues. Trimming shortened V by 3 bases and J by 7 bases, and 6 bases separated the two germline ends. Germline values: CDR1 SNHLY, CDR2 FYNNEI. This CDR3 is CASSDSDEAFF. The CDR3 DNA reads as TGTGCCAGCAGTGACAGTGATGAAGCTTTCTTT.

The J gene is TRBJ2-3, the V gene TRBV5-4, with D perhaps TRBD1 (5 bases). Deletions cut 0 bases from V and 6 bases from J, with 14 bases between. The CDR3 length is 15 residues. CDR1 is SGHNT and CDR2 is YYREEE in the germline V gene (reference sequence). CDR3 DNA: TGTGCCAGCAGCTTGGGACCCCGTCAGGGTGATACGCAGTATTTT. Protein sequence: CASSLGPRQGDTQYF.

This chain connects TRBV4-3 to TRBJ2-1; a weak D match, TRBD2 (6 bases). Germline CDR1 and CDR2: LGHNA and YSLEER. The CDR3 consists of 13 residues. V dropped 4 bases and J dropped 8 bases, with 12 bases sitting between them. The CDR3, as DNA: TGCGCCAGCAGCCGAAGACTAGGCGATGAGCAGTTCTTC. Translation: CASSRRLGDEQFF.

The chain links TRBV10-2 to TRBJ2-7, with D possibly matching TRBD2 (5 bases). Per the germline V gene, CDR1 is WSHSY and CDR2 is SAAADI. The V and J ends lost 4 bases and 7 bases respectively, with 14 bases between them. CDR3 size: 13 residues. CDR3 in DNA: TGCGCCAGCAGTGGGGTAGGAACTAGAGAGCAGTACTTC. Translation: CASSGVGTREQYF.

The chain joins TRBV6-4 to TRBJ2-1; 7 bases are a match to TRBD2. This CDR3 comprises 18 residues. CDR1 MRHNA and CDR2 SNTAGT come from the germline V gene. J gave up 0 bases and V 10 bases, and 18 bases lay outside the gene matches. The CDR3 is CAMQTIRDYLLSYNEQFF. For the CDR3, the DNA is TGTGCCATGCAGACCATCCGGGACTACCTCCTCTCCTACAATGAGCAGTTCTTC.

The CDR3 is CAISPTGANEKLFF. CDR3 DNA sequence: TGTGCCATCAGCCCGACAGGAGCGAATGAAAAACTGTTTTTT. This chain uses TRBV10-3 with TRBJ1-4, with D tentatively TRBD1 (6 bases). CDR1 is ENHRY, CDR2 SYGVKD, per germline. The V and J ends lost 6 bases and 5 bases respectively, with 13 bases between them. The CDR3 length is 14 residues.

The rearrangement uses TRBV28 and TRBJ2-7; 8 bases agree with TRBD2. Germline trimming cut 3 bases from V and 3 bases from J; bases unmatched to any gene: 7. Per germline, CDR1 MDHEN and CDR2 SYDVKM. The CDR3 consists of 15 residues. The CDR3 nucleotides are TGTGCCAGCAGTTTGAGCGGGAGTCCATTCTACGAGCAGTACTTC. Amino acid sequence: CASSLSGSPFYEQYF.

The J gene is TRBJ2-5, the V gene TRBV27; 13 bases line up with TRBD2. The trim removed 8 bases at V and 4 bases at J, leaving 4 bases unmatched. Looked up from germline, CDR1 is MNHEY and CDR2 is SMNVEV (reference sequence). The CDR3 loop spans 14 amino acids. CDR3 in amino acids: CASSRLAGGETQYF. The CDR3 region has the DNA TGTGCCAGCTCTAGACTAGCGGGAGGAGAGACCCAGTACTTC.

The J gene is TRBJ2-1, the V gene TRBV19; 7 bases are shared with TRBD2. Germline V gene lookup returns CDR1 LNHDA and CDR2 SQIVND (reference sequence). The J segment lost 0 bases and the V segment lost 3 bases, leaving 11 bases of the junction unmatched. The CDR3 loop spans 18 amino acids. The CDR3 coding sequence is TGTGCCAGTAGTATGGGGAGGGACGTTTGGAGCTCCTACAATGAGCAGTTCTTC. It yields the protein CASSMGRDVWSSYNEQFF.

The V call is TRBV19, the J call TRBJ2-7, with 9 positions matching TRBD1. The CDR3 is made up of 15 amino acids. CDR1 is LNHDA and CDR2 is SQIVND in the germline V gene (reference sequence). V was pared by 4 bases and J by 3 bases, with 7 bases of the junction left unmatched. CDR3 coding DNA: TGTGCCAGTAGTAGCACGACAGGGGGTGGCTACGAGCAGTACTTC. Protein: CASSSTTGGGYEQYF.

The chain links TRBV2 to TRBJ2-7, with 12 bases matching TRBD1. CDR3 length: 15 amino acids. The germline V gene has CDR1 SNHLY and CDR2 FYNNEI. The V and J ends lost 8 bases and 7 bases, in that order; junction bases with no gene match: 12. Here the CDR3 DNA reads TGTGCCAGCCATATGTCGGGACAGGGGGCTGGAGAGCAGTACTTC. Protein sequence: CASHMSGQGAGEQYF.